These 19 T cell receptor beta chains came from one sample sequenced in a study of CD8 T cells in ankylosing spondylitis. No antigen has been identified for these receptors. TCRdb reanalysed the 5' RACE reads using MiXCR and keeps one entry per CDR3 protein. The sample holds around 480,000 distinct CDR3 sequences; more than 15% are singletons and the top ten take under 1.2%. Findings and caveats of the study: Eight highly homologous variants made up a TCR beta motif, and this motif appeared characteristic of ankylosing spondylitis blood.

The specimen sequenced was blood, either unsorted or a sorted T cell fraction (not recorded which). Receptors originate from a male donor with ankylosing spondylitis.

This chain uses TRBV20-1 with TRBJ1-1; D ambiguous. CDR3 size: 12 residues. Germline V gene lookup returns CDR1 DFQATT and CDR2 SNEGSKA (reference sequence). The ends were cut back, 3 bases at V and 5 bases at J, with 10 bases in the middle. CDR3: CSASEEITEAFF. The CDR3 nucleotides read TGCAGTGCTAGTGAGGAGATTACTGAAGCTTTCTTT.

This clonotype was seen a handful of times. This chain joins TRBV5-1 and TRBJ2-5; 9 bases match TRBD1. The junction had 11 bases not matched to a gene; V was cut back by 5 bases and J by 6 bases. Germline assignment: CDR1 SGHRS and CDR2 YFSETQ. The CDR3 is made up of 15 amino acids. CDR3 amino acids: CASRRIQGAIQTQYF. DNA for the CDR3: TGCGCCAGCAGACGAATACAGGGGGCGATACAGACCCAGTACTTC.

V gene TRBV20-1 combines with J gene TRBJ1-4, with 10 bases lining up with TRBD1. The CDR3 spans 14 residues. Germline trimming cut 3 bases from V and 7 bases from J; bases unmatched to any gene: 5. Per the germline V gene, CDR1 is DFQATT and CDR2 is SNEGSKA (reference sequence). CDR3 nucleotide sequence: TGCAGTGCTAGCCCGGACAGGGGGACTGAAAAACTGTTTTTT. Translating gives CSASPDRGTEKLFF.

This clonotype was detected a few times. The CDR3 region is CSATLSGLAGAAEQYF. Here the CDR3 DNA reads TGCAGTGCTACCCTGTCTGGACTAGCGGGAGCAGCCGAGCAGTACTTC. This sequence joins TRBV20-1 and TRBJ2-7, with TRBD2 matching over 13 bases. The trim removed 4 bases at V and 6 bases at J, leaving 12 bases unmatched. The CDR3 extends over 16 amino acids. Germline V lookup: CDR1 DFQATT, CDR2 SNEGSKA (reference sequence).

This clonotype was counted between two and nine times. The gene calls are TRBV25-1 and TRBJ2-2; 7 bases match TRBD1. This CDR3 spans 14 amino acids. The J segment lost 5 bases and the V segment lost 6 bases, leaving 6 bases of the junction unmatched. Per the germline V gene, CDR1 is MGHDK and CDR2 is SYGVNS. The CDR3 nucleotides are TGTGCCAGCAGCCGACAGGGAAGAACCGGGGAGCTGTTTTTT. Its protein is CASSRQGRTGELFF.

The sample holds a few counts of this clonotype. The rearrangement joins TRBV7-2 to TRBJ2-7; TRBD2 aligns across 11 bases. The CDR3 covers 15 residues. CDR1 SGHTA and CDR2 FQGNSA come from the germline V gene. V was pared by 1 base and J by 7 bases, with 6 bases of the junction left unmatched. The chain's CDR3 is CASSLGSSGRFEQYF. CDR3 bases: TGTGCCAGCAGCTTAGGGTCTAGCGGGAGGTTTGAGCAGTACTTC. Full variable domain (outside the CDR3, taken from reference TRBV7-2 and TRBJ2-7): GAGVSQSPSNKVTEKGKDVELRCDPISGHTALYWYRQSLGQGLEFLIYFQGNSAPDKSGLPSDRFSAERTGGSVSTLTIQRTQQEDSAVYLCASSLGSSGRFEQYFGPGTRLTVT.

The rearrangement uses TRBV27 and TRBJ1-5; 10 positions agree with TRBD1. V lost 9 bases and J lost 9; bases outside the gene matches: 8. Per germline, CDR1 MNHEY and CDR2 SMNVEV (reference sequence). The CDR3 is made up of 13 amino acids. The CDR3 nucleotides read TGTGCCAGGGGGGGACAGGGGATTCTGCCCCAGCATTTT. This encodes CARGGQGILPQHF.

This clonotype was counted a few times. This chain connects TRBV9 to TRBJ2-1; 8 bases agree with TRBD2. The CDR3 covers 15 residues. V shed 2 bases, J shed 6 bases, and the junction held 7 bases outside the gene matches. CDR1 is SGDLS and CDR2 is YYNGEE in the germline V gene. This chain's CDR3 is CASSVTGTSFNEQFF. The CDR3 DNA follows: TGTGCCAGCAGCGTCACCGGGACTAGTTTCAATGAGCAGTTCTTC.

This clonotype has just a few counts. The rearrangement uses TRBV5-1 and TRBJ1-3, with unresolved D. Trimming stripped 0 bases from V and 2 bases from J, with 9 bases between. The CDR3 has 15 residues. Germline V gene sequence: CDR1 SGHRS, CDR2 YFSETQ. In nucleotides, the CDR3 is TGCGCCAGCAGCTTGGGGCCAGGTGCTGGAAACACCATATATTTT. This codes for CASSLGPGAGNTIYF.

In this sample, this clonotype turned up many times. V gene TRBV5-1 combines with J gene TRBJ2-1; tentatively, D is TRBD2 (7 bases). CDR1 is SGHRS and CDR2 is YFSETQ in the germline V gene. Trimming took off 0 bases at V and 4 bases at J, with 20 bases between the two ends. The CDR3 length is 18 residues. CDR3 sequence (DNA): TGCGCCAGCAGCTTGGGTCCAGCGGGGACGGGGGCTTACAATGAGCAGTTCTTC. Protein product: CASSLGPAGTGAYNEQFF.

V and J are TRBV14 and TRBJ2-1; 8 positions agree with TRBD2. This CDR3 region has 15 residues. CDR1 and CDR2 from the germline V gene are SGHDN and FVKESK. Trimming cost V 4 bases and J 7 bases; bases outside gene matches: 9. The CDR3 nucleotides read TGTGCCAGCAGCCCCTCCCGGGGGGGCCGGAATGAGCAGTTCTTC. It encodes CASSPSRGGRNEQFF.

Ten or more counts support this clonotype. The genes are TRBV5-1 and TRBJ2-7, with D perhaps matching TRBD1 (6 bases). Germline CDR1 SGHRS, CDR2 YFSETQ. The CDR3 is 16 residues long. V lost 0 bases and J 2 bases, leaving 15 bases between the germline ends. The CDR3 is CASSLVPGTNTYEQYF. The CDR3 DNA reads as TGCGCCAGCAGCTTGGTTCCAGGGACAAACACCTACGAGCAGTACTTC.

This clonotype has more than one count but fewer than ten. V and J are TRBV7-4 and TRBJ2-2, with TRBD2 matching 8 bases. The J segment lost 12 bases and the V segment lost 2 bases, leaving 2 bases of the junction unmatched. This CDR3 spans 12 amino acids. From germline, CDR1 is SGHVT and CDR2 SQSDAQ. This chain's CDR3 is CASSLKREKLFF. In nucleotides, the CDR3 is TGTGCCAGCAGCTTAAAGCGGGAGAAGCTGTTTTTT.

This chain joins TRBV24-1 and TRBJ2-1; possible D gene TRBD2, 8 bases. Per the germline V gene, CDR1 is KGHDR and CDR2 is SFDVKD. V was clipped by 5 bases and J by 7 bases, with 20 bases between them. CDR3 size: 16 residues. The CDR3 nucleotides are TGTGCCACCAGTGTAACCGGGAGGGGGCTTCAAAATGAGCAGTTCTTC. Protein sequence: CATSVTGRGLQNEQFF.

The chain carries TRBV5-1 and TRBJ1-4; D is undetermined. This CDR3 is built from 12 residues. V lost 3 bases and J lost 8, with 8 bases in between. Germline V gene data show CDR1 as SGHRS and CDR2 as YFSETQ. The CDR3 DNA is TGCGCCAGCAGCTACCCGGGGGAAAAACTGTTTTTT. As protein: CASSYPGEKLFF. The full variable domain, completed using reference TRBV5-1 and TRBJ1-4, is KAGVTQTPRYLIKTRGQQVTLSCSPISGHRSVSWYQQTPGQGLQFLFEYFSETQRNKGNFPGRFSGRQFSNSRSEMNVSTLELGDSALYLCASSYPGEKLFFGSGTQLSVL.

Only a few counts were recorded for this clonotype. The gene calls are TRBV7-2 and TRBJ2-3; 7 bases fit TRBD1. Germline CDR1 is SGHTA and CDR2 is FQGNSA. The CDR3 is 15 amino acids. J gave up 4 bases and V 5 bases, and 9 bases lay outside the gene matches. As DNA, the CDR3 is TGTGCCAGCAGCCCTCAGACAGGGCCTCCAGATACGCAGTATTTT. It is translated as CASSPQTGPPDTQYF.

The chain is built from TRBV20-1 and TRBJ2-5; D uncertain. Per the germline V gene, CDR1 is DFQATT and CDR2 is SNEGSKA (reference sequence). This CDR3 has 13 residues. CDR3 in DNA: TGCAGCATAGGACGTAAAGCAAGGGAGACCCAGTACTTC. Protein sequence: CSIGRKARETQYF.

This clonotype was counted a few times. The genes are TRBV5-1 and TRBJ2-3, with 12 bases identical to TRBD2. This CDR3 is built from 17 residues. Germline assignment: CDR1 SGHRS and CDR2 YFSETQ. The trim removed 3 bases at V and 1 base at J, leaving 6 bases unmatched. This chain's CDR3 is CASSSGLAGYGTDTQYF. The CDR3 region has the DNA TGCGCCAGCAGCTCAGGACTAGCGGGATACGGCACAGATACGCAGTATTTT.

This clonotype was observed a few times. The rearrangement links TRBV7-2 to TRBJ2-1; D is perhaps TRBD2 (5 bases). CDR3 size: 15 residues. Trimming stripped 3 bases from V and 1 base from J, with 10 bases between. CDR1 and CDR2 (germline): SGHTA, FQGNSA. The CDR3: CASSFASRSYNEQFF. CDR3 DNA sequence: TGTGCCAGCAGCTTCGCTAGCAGGTCCTACAATGAGCAGTTCTTC.